This T cell receptor beta chain is from a study of blood T cell repertoires in COVID-19. Study-wide background: Donors in the United States, Italy and Spain gave samples during acute or convalescent COVID-19. The analysed material was cDNA or gDNA that came from T cells, B-cell-depleted T cells, or PBMCs.

In the original workflow: The authors estimated nucleated cell counts from reference gene primer amplification. Here immunoSEQ multiplex PCR was the method, and the copy in TCRdb shows in-frame clones only, minus some. That table gives V, J and clone size, and the DNA gave D and trimming. Of more than 100,000 clones listed, roughly nine tenths are singletons. Per germline, CDR1 SGHTA and CDR2 FQGNSA. V gave up 7 bases and J gave up 5 bases; unmatched junction bases: 6. The CDR3 covers 13 residues. The sequencing sample was made of peripheral blood. This TCR derives from a woman aged 80 or over in a cohort sampled during active COVID-19. The chain employs TRBV7-2 and TRBJ2-5; 8 bases match TRBD1. The CDR3 DNA follows: TGTGCCAGCATGGACAGGGCAAAGGAGACCCAGTACTTC. Translated, it gives CASMDRAKETQYF.